Following are 14 T cell receptor beta chains from one sample sequenced in a study of blood T cell repertoires in COVID-19. TCRdb's table, derived via immunoSEQ multiplex PCR, lists solely in-frame clones and lacks some. The sample carries about 80,000 clones, about 72% recorded once. The sample was peripheral blood. These receptors all come from a man between 65 and 79 years old with active or convalescent COVID-19.

DNA of the CDR3: TGTGCCAGCAGCTGGGACAAGAACACTGAAGCTTTCTTT. Protein: CASSWDKNTEAFF. The rearrangement uses TRBV7-9 and TRBJ1-1; TRBD1 might be the D (6 bases). V was cut by 4 bases and J by 1 base, with 7 bases left in between. CDR1 SEHNR and CDR2 FQNEAQ come from the germline V gene (reference sequence). This CDR3 region has 13 residues.

Only a few counts were recorded for this clone. V usage is TRBV6-5 and J usage is TRBJ1-5; D ambiguous. Germline V gene sequence: CDR1 MNHEY, CDR2 SVGAGI. Trimming pared 7 bases from V and 3 bases from J, leaving 13 bases between. This CDR3 is built from 14 residues. Here the CDR3 reads CASTETPYNQPQHF. The CDR3 region has the DNA TGTGCCAGCACCGAAACTCCTTACAATCAGCCCCAGCATTTT.

This chain connects TRBV27 to TRBJ1-2, with D perhaps matching TRBD1 (6 bases). The length of the CDR3 is 15 residues. Germline V gene sequence: CDR1 MNHEY, CDR2 SMNVEV (reference sequence). Trimming left V 0 bases short and J 6 bases short, with 14 bases between. In nucleotides, the CDR3 is TGTGCCAGCAGTTTATCATTAGGGGGGGTGGATGGCTACACCTTC. This codes for CASSLSLGGVDGYTF.

The V gene is TRBV7-2, the J gene TRBJ2-7; D may be TRBD1 (6 bases). Per the germline V gene, CDR1 is SGHTA and CDR2 is FQGNSA. V lost 5 bases and J lost 5, with 10 bases in between. This CDR3 contains 12 residues. CDR3 in amino acids: CASSVDRNEQYF. CDR3 bases: TGTGCCAGCAGCGTGGACAGAAACGAGCAGTACTTC.

The V call is TRBV28, the J call TRBJ1-2; the D gene is possibly TRBD1 (6 bases). The V end was cut by 6 bases, the J end by 8 bases, with 22 bases between. Germline lookup yields CDR1 MDHEN and CDR2 SYDVKM. The CDR3 sequence is 15 residues long. The CDR3 nucleotides read TGTGCCAGCAGGCCACCCGCCCCCCGGGGGGGCGGCTACACCTTC. Translating it yields CASRPPAPRGGGYTF.

This clone has only a few counts. The chain combines TRBV9 with TRBJ1-6; a weak D match, TRBD1 (5 bases). Trimming pared 0 bases from V and 9 bases from J, leaving 13 bases between. The CDR3 totals 15 residues. In germline, CDR1 is SGDLS, CDR2 YYNGEE. In nucleotides, the CDR3 is TGTGCCAGCAGCGTAGCGGGGGGAGTATTTTCACCCCTCCACTTT. Its protein is CASSVAGGVFSPLHF. Full variable domain (outside the CDR3, taken from reference TRBV9 and TRBJ1-6): DSGVTQTPKHLITATGQRVTLRCSPRSGDLSVYWYQQSLDQGLQFLIQYYNGEERAKGNILERFSAQQFPDLHSELNLSSLELGDSALYFCASSVAGGVFSPLHFGNGTRLTVT.

This clone has a count of ten or more. The V call is TRBV7-9, the J call TRBJ1-4; 7 bases fit TRBD1. Germline CDR1 reads SEHNR; CDR2 reads FQNEAQ (reference sequence). V gave up 5 bases and J gave up 5 bases; unmatched junction bases: 5. The CDR3 runs to 14 residues. The CDR3 sequence: CASSLETGNEKLFF. The CDR3 DNA follows: TGTGCCAGCAGCCTTGAGACAGGGAATGAAAAACTGTTTTTT.

V is TRBV6-5 and J is TRBJ1-5; TRBD1 might be the D (5 bases). Trimming cost V 7 bases and J 4 bases, with 11 bases left between them. The CDR3 runs 13 residues. Germline V gene lookup returns CDR1 MNHEY and CDR2 SVGAGI. The CDR3 is CASIGHRNQPQHF. DNA for the CDR3: TGTGCCAGCATCGGACACAGGAATCAGCCCCAGCATTTT.

The chain employs TRBV30 and TRBJ1-2; the match to TRBD1 covers 7 bases. The V and J ends lost 3 bases and 7 bases, in that order; junction bases with no gene match: 14. This CDR3 spans 15 amino acids. Germline assignment: CDR1 GTSNPN and CDR2 SVGIG (reference sequence). The CDR3 region is CAWRVQGEFGSGYTF. The DNA of the CDR3 is TGTGCCTGGAGGGTGCAGGGGGAGTTTGGGAGTGGCTACACCTTC.

The chain is built from TRBV14 and TRBJ2-4; the D is unclear. Germline V gene lookup returns CDR1 SGHDN and CDR2 FVKESK. V lost 2 bases to trimming and J lost 7 bases, with 9 bases between them. The CDR3 has 13 amino acids. CDR3 residues: CASSQQVGNIQYF. The CDR3 region has the DNA TGTGCCAGCAGCCAACAGGTTGGGAACATTCAGTACTTC.

The chain joins TRBV5-5 to TRBJ1-2, with a weak D call TRBD1 (6 bases). In germline, CDR1 is SGHKS, CDR2 YYEKEE (reference sequence). This CDR3 contains 16 residues. V was cut by 0 bases and J by 2 bases, with 14 bases left in between. The CDR3 is CASSLGSQGPNYGYTF. Here the CDR3 DNA reads TGTGCCAGCAGCTTGGGATCTCAGGGGCCAAACTATGGCTACACCTTC.

The V and J genes are TRBV11-2 and TRBJ2-1; D is unclear. Trimming stripped 3 bases from V and 10 bases from J, with 10 bases between. CDR3 length: 12 amino acids. CDR1 and CDR2 (germline): SGHAT, FQNNGV. DNA of the CDR3: TGTGCCAGCAGCTTTCTAGTCGCCGAGCAGTTCTTC. Translated, it gives CASSFLVAEQFF.

This chain links TRBV5-4 with TRBJ2-3; 8 positions agree with TRBD2. The CDR3 sequence is 13 residues long. The J segment lost 6 bases and the V segment lost 4 bases, leaving 4 bases of the junction unmatched. Per the germline V gene, CDR1 is SGHNT and CDR2 is YYREEE (reference sequence). In DNA form, the CDR3 reads TGTGCCAGCAGCCCATCGGGGGGGGATACGCAGTATTTT. Translating it yields CASSPSGGDTQYF.

The chain employs TRBV2 and TRBJ2-7, with D perhaps matching TRBD1 (5 bases). The germline V and J ends were trimmed by 6 bases and 1 base, with 13 bases remaining between them. This CDR3 has 14 residues. Germline-derived CDR1 and CDR2 are SNHLY and FYNNEI. The CDR3 reads CASRARQMSYEQYF. As DNA, the CDR3 is TGTGCCAGCAGGGCTAGACAGATGTCCTACGAGCAGTACTTC.